A selection of T cell receptor beta chains follows, all from one sample in a study of CD4 T cells in relation to SARS-CoV-2 and coronaviruses. Repertoires were generated with immunoSEQ multiplex PCR, while TCRdb's copy carries only in-frame clones and drops some. In the table there are 38,000 or so clones, 70% to 85% of which are singletons. Their cognate antigens are unknown. The source material was memory CD4+ T cells from PBMCs, cultured in vitro. The source is an adult with COVID-19. The CDR3 runs from the conserved cysteine through the conserved F or W. The order of the fields is J gene, D gene, V gene, clone size, CDR3 DNA, CDR3 protein. D genes are given only for firm matches. Rows may omit the clone size; those that give it use once, few, many or a size class.

J: TRBJ2-1; D: .; V: TRBV10-1; size: .; DNA: TGCGCCAGCAGTGTAAACAATGAGCAGTTCTTC; CDR3: CASSVNNEQFF
J: TRBJ1-1; D: TRBD1; V: TRBV5-1; size: .; DNA: TGCGCCAGCAGCTCAACTTCCTCGGGGACAGGGGGACTAAACACTGAAGCTTTCTTT; CDR3: CASSSTSSGTGGLNTEAFF
J: TRBJ2-4; D: .; V: TRBV28; size: .; DNA: TGTGCCAGCAGTTTAGGGGGCAGTTTAGGCAAAAACATTCAGTACTTC; CDR3: CASSLGGSLGKNIQYF
J: TRBJ2-5; D: .; V: TRBV19; size: .; DNA: TGTGCCAGTAGTATAGGTCTGACTAAGGGACAAGAGACCCAGTACTTC; CDR3: CASSIGLTKGQETQYF
J: TRBJ2-7; D: .; V: TRBV25-1; size: .; DNA: TGTGCCAGCAGTGAATCTGGGACGGTCTCCTACGAGCAGTACTTC; CDR3: CASSESGTVSYEQYF
J: TRBJ1-1; D: .; V: TRBV6-2/TRBV6-3; size: .; DNA: TGTGCCAGCAGCCTCGGACAAAACACTGAAGCTTTCTTT; CDR3: CASSLGQNTEAFF
J: TRBJ2-3; D: .; V: TRBV7-9; size: .; DNA: TGTGCCAGCAGCTTTTCAGGGCAGACAGATACGCAGTATTTT; CDR3: CASSFSGQTDTQYF
J: TRBJ2-5; D: .; V: TRBV7-3; size: .; DNA: TGTGCCAGCAGCTGGGGACATAAAGGGACCCAGTACTTC; CDR3: CASSWGHKGTQYF
J: TRBJ2-6; D: .; V: TRBV7-9; size: few; DNA: TGTGCCAGCAGCTTCTCCGGCAGGTCTGGGGCCAACGTCCTGACTTTC; CDR3: CASSFSGRSGANVLTF
J: TRBJ2-7; D: .; V: TRBV9; size: .; DNA: TGTGCCAGCAGCCTCAATTCCGCCTACGAGCAGTACTTC; CDR3: CASSLNSAYEQYF
J: TRBJ1-4; D: .; V: TRBV5-1; size: .; DNA: TGCGCCAGCAGCCTTCAGGCGGGGCCTAATGAAAAACTGTTTTTT; CDR3: CASSLQAGPNEKLFF
J: TRBJ2-2; D: TRBD2; V: TRBV28; size: .; DNA: TGTGCCAGCAGATCTCGGGGGGCCGGGGAGCTGTTTTTT; CDR3: CASRSRGAGELFF
J: TRBJ1-5; D: .; V: TRBV6-6; size: few; DNA: TGTGCCAGCAGTCTAATCCGGGACGGCGGTAGTCAGCCCCAGCATTTT; CDR3: CASSLIRDGGSQPQHF